The 30 T cell receptor beta chains listed next were all sequenced from one sample in a study of metastatic and nonmetastatic thyroid tumors. Each patient came to thyroid surgery without any prior treatment (of any kind). TCRdb recomputed clones from the PCR reads via MiXCR. In the table there are about 5,300 clones, 25% to 35% of which are singletons. Sequencing used adjacent normal tissue. The receptor source for this set is a female donor with papillary thyroid cancer or a benign thyroid nodule (not recorded which). Some clones in this sample may be carry-over from other donors' samples.

CDR3 residues: CAVQGTLTGELFF. The CDR3 DNA sequence: TGTGCCGTACAGGGGACCTTAACCGGGGAGCTGTTTTTT. The J gene is TRBJ2-2, the V gene TRBV6-5; 7 nucleotides match TRBD1. Trimming removed 11 bases from V and 5 bases from J; junction bases left unmatched: 8. This CDR3 region has 13 residues. Germline V gene data show CDR1 as MNHEY and CDR2 as SVGAGI.

Comment on this clone: Germline is not matched at one junction end, which may reflect a read error. This rearrangement joins TRBV19 to TRBJ1-4, with 9 bases that match TRBD1. Germline V gene data show CDR1 as LNHDA and CDR2 as SQIVND (reference sequence). The CDR3 has 18 amino acids. The CDR3 region is CASSIGPGQGTTNEKLFF. DNA for the CDR3: TGTGCCAGTAGTATAGGCCCGGGACAGGGTACAACTAATGAGAAACTGTTTTTT. Complete variable domain (other parts from reference TRBV19 and TRBJ1-4): DGGITQSPKYLFRKEGQNVTLSCEQNLNHDAMYWYRQDPGQGLRLIYYSQIVNDFQKGDIAEGYSVSREKKESFPLTVTSAQKNPTAFYLCASSIGPGQGTTNEKLFFGSGTQLSVL.

This clone showed up just once. This rearrangement joins TRBV5-1 to TRBJ2-5; D is uncertain. V shed 3 bases and J shed 0 bases, with 3 bases lying between them. The CDR3 contains 12 residues. Germline lookup yields CDR1 SGHRS and CDR2 YFSETQ. The CDR3: CASSSNQETQYF. For the CDR3, the DNA is TGCGCCAGCAGCTCTAACCAAGAGACCCAGTACTTC. Using reference TRBV5-1 and TRBJ2-5 for the parts outside the CDR3, the full variable domain is KAGVTQTPRYLIKTRGQQVTLSCSPISGHRSVSWYQQTPGQGLQFLFEYFSETQRNKGNFPGRFSGRQFSNSRSEMNVSTLELGDSALYLCASSSNQETQYFGPGTRLLVL.

This clone was seen a few times. The chain employs TRBV5-1 and TRBJ2-7, with D perhaps given as TRBD1 or TRBD2 (5 bases each). V was pared by 3 bases and J by 3 bases, with 19 bases between. The CDR3 runs 16 residues. Looked up from germline, CDR1 is SGHRS and CDR2 is YFSETQ. The chain's CDR3 is CASSSGEGGAYYEQYF. The DNA of the CDR3 is TGCGCCAGCAGCTCGGGCGAGGGTGGGGCATACTACGAGCAGTACTTC.

This clone rates as medium-sized (0.01 to 0.1%). This chain connects TRBV2 to TRBJ1-4; D call uncertain. The V end lost 6 bases, the J end lost 6 bases, and 8 bases lay between the germline ends. CDR1 and CDR2 (germline): SNHLY, FYNNEI. The CDR3 extends over 12 amino acids. The CDR3 bases are TGTGCCAGCAGGGACTGGGATGAAAAACTGTTTTTT. Residues: CASRDWDEKLFF.

In this sample, this clone turned up once. V and J are TRBV4-3 and TRBJ1-6; 9 bases are shared with TRBD1. CDR1 and CDR2 from the germline V gene are LGHNA and YSLEER. Trimming cost V 5 bases and J 7 bases; bases outside gene matches: 6. This CDR3 spans 15 amino acids. The CDR3, as DNA: TGCGCCAGCAGCGCATTGGACAGGGGAAATTCACCCCTCCACTTT. As protein: CASSALDRGNSPLHF.

This clone is large (0.1 to 1%). The chain is built from TRBV6-1 and TRBJ1-1; maybe TRBD1 (5 bases). V gave up 7 bases and J gave up 5 bases, with 14 bases separating them. This CDR3 has 13 residues. Germline V gives CDR1 MNHNS, CDR2 SASEGT. CDR3 sequence reads: CASTNRPRTEAFF. CDR3 bases: TGTGCCAGCACAAACAGGCCCAGGACTGAAGCTTTCTTT.

This clone came up a few times. This chain links TRBV28 with TRBJ2-3, with D perhaps matching TRBD1 (5 bases). The V gene lost 4 bases and the J gene lost 3 bases, with 14 bases spanning the gap. Germline V gene sequence: CDR1 MDHEN, CDR2 SYDVKM. This CDR3 spans 15 amino acids. CDR3 protein: CASSCGRTNTDTQYF. As DNA, the CDR3 is TGTGCCAGCAGTTGTGGAAGGACAAATACAGATACGCAGTATTTT.

CDR3 nucleotides: TGCAGTGCTAGGGGGACAACCGGAAACACCATATATTTT. This translates into CSARGTTGNTIYF. The chain is built from TRBV20-1 and TRBJ1-3; maybe TRBD1 (6 bases). Germline assignment: CDR1 DFQATT and CDR2 SNEGSKA (reference sequence). V was cut by 3 bases and J by 4 bases, with 10 bases left in between. CDR3 size: 13 residues.

In its sample, this clone was seen a few times. The rearrangement uses TRBV7-3 and TRBJ2-1; 12 bases align to TRBD2. Germline V CDR1 and CDR2: SGHTA, FQGTGA. The CDR3 runs 15 residues. V gave up 2 bases and J gave up 8 bases; unmatched junction bases: 4. The DNA of the CDR3 is TGTGCCAGCAGCTTAGTACTAGCGGGAGGATATGAGCAGTTCTTC. Its translation: CASSLVLAGGYEQFF.

By proportion, this clone is large. J is TRBJ2-1 and V is TRBV6-1; D perhaps matches TRBD1 (5 bases). Trimming stripped 6 bases from V and 12 bases from J, with 15 bases between. Germline CDR1 and CDR2: MNHNS and SASEGT. There are 12 residues in the CDR3. CDR3: CASRPAQGWQFF. CDR3 bases: TGTGCCAGCAGACCCGCCCAGGGCTGGCAGTTCTTC.

The V gene is TRBV6-1, the J gene TRBJ1-6; 7 bases match TRBD1. After removal of 7 bases from V and 8 bases from J, the junction contained 17 bases not matched to a gene. This CDR3 has 17 residues. CDR1 and CDR2 (germline): MNHNS, SASEGT. CDR3 sequence reads: CASTLLRGGPAYSPLHF. The CDR3 bases are TGTGCCAGCACCCTTCTCAGGGGGGGTCCGGCATATTCACCCCTCCACTTT.

In DNA form, the CDR3 reads TGTGCCAGCAGTTTATCGGGTTTGACCTACGAGCAGTACTTC. Translated: CASSLSGLTYEQYF. V gene TRBV27 combines with J gene TRBJ2-7; no clear D gene. V was trimmed by 0 bases and J by 2 bases, leaving 8 bases between them. CDR3 size: 14 residues. Germline lookup yields CDR1 MNHEY and CDR2 SMNVEV (reference sequence).

This clone has a handful of counts. The chain uses TRBV28 and TRBJ1-6; TRBD1 aligns across 9 bases. J lost 10 bases, V lost 7 bases, and 11 bases had no gene match. CDR1 is MDHEN and CDR2 is SYDVKM in the germline V gene. CDR3 size: 15 residues. The CDR3, as DNA: TGTGCCAGCACCGAGTGGGGGACAGGGCGCTCACCCCTCCACTTT. This translates into CASTEWGTGRSPLHF. The variable domain in full, completed from reference TRBV28 and TRBJ1-6, reads DVKVTQSSRYLVKRTGEKVFLECVQDMDHENMFWYRQDPGLGLRLIYFSYDVKMKEKGDIPEGYSVSREKKERFSLILESASTNQTSMYLCASTEWGTGRSPLHFGNGTRLTVT.

A word on this clone: The junction departs from germline at one end; a sequencing error may be responsible. The V gene is TRBV2, the J gene TRBJ2-7; D is ambiguous. Germline CDR1 SNHLY, CDR2 FYNNEI. The CDR3 is 16 amino acids. CDR3 protein: CATSGAYMLDSYEQYF. The CDR3 DNA sequence: TGTGCCACCAGTGGAGCGTACATGCTCGACTCCTACGAGCAGTACTTC.

Details on this clone: Mismatch with germline at one junction end may stem from a read error. The chain has TRBV20-1 and TRBJ2-6, with TRBD2 identical over 7 bases. The V gene's germline CDR1 is DFQATT and CDR2 SNEGSKA (reference sequence). The CDR3 sequence is 18 residues long. The CDR3 sequence: CSARGDSGSNSVANVLTF. The CDR3 DNA reads as TGCAGTGCTAGAGGAGATAGCGGGTCGAACTCTGTGGCCAACGTCCTGACTTTC.

Judged by abundance, this clone is large (0.1 to 1%). CDR3 sequence: CASSYSTSGNNEQFF. The CDR3 nucleotides are TGTGCCAGCAGTTACTCGACTAGCGGGAACAATGAGCAGTTCTTC. The chain recombines TRBV6-5 with TRBJ2-1, with 11 bases lining up with TRBD2. The CDR3 sequence is 15 residues long. The J segment lost 5 bases and the V segment lost 0 bases, leaving 0 bases of the junction unmatched. The germline CDR1 and CDR2 sequences are MNHEY and SVGAGI.

By share, this clone ranks as medium-sized. The CDR3 here is CSASARGSYGYTF. CDR3 DNA: TGCAGTGCTAGTGCCAGGGGTAGCTATGGCTACACCTTC. The chain uses TRBV20-1 and TRBJ1-2, with D maybe TRBD1 (6 bases). CDR3 size: 13 residues. Germline values: CDR1 DFQATT, CDR2 SNEGSKA (reference sequence). V gave up 3 bases and J gave up 4 bases, with 12 bases separating them.

This rearrangement joins TRBV12-3 or TRBV12-4 to TRBJ1-1; 7 bases line up with TRBD1. V was clipped by 6 bases and J by 1 base; unmatched bases: 5. The CDR3 consists of 14 residues. For the CDR3, the DNA is TGTGCCAGCAGCGTAGGGGGCCGGAACACTGAAGCTTTCTTT. Residues: CASSVGGRNTEAFF.

Only a few counts were recorded for this clone. The chain couples TRBV28 to TRBJ1-1; D not resolved. Germline V lookup: CDR1 MDHEN, CDR2 SYDVKM. Between the trimmed V and J ends, which lost 6 bases and 1 base, there was a span of 15 bases. CDR3 size: 15 residues. For the CDR3, the DNA is TGTGCCAGCAGCTCATGGGGAGAGCAGAACACTGAAGCTTTCTTT. The encoded protein is CASSSWGEQNTEAFF. The complete variable domain, with remaining parts taken from reference TRBV28 and TRBJ1-1, reads DVKVTQSSRYLVKRTGEKVFLECVQDMDHENMFWYRQDPGLGLRLIYFSYDVKMKEKGDIPEGYSVSREKKERFSLILESASTNQTSMYLCASSSWGEQNTEAFFGQGTRLTVV.

This clone is a singleton in its sample. The chain uses TRBV11-2 and TRBJ1-6; 7 bases are a match to TRBD1. The CDR3 spans 14 residues. The junction had 12 bases not matched to a gene; V was cut back by 3 bases and J by 16 bases. CDR1 and CDR2 (germline): SGHAT, FQNNGV. CDR3: CASSFREGTGDLHF. CDR3 coding DNA: TGTGCCAGCAGCTTCAGAGAGGGTACAGGGGATCTCCACTTT.

Sample share makes this clone medium-sized (0.01 to 0.1%). The chain uses TRBV6-1 and TRBJ1-5; 7 positions agree with TRBD1. V lost 8 bases to trimming and J lost 3 bases; unmatched junction nucleotides: 4. In germline, CDR1 is MNHNS, CDR2 SASEGT. The CDR3 totals 13 residues. CDR3 sequence: CASWRGPNQPQHF. The CDR3 coding sequence is TGTGCCAGCTGGAGGGGGCCCAATCAGCCCCAGCATTTT.

The rearrangement joins TRBV11-2 to TRBJ2-2; weak D call: TRBD2 (6 bases). The V gene's germline CDR1 is SGHAT and CDR2 FQNNGV. The CDR3 has 15 residues. V shed 7 bases and J shed 7 bases, with 19 bases lying between them. In DNA form, the CDR3 reads TGTGCCAGCATCCGCCCGGACCGGAGGGGCGGGGAGCTGTTTTTT. Protein sequence: CASIRPDRRGGELFF.

This clone showed up just a few times. The V and J genes are TRBV20-1 and TRBJ1-2, with TRBD1 matching 8 bases. The CDR3 is made up of 14 amino acids. Germline values: CDR1 DFQATT, CDR2 SNEGSKA (reference sequence). Trimming cost V 4 bases and J 5 bases; bases outside gene matches: 9. The CDR3: CSATLTGAGYGYTF. CDR3 DNA: TGCAGTGCTACCCTGACAGGGGCGGGTTATGGCTACACCTTC.

This clone was picked up a small number of times. V is TRBV6-1 and J is TRBJ1-5; 8 nucleotides agree with TRBD1. Germline lookup yields CDR1 MNHNS and CDR2 SASEGT. V shed 6 bases, J shed 2 bases, and the junction held 6 bases outside the gene matches. There are 15 residues in the CDR3. The CDR3 bases are TGTGCCAGCAGCTCGACGACAGGGGGCAATCAGCCCCAGCATTTT. This gives the protein CASSSTTGGNQPQHF.

The V gene is TRBV5-1, the J gene TRBJ1-1, with no clear D. Germline CDR1 is SGHRS and CDR2 is YFSETQ. Trimming removed 0 bases from V and 2 bases from J, with 11 bases in between. The CDR3 has 15 residues. The CDR3: CASSLVGWVNTEAFF. CDR3 coding DNA: TGCGCCAGCAGCTTGGTTGGATGGGTCAACACTGAAGCTTTCTTT.

The J gene is TRBJ2-3, the V gene TRBV20-1, with TRBD2 matching over 12 bases. V lost 6 bases and J lost 1; bases outside the gene matches: 5. The length of the CDR3 is 15 residues. Germline lookup yields CDR1 DFQATT and CDR2 SNEGSKA (reference sequence). CDR3 sequence: CSAGGTSGRTDTQYF. The CDR3 nucleotides are TGCAGTGCCGGTGGGACTAGCGGGCGCACAGATACGCAGTATTTT.

The genes are TRBV2 and TRBJ2-7; D might be TRBD1 (6 bases). Germline values: CDR1 SNHLY, CDR2 FYNNEI. This CDR3 contains 13 residues. The V gene lost 6 bases and the J gene lost 0 bases, with 9 bases spanning the gap. The CDR3 spells CASSRDNSYEQYF. DNA for the CDR3: TGTGCCAGCAGCCGGGACAACTCCTACGAGCAGTACTTC.

By share, this clone counts as medium-sized (0.01 to 0.1%). The gene calls are TRBV18 and TRBJ2-7, with 11 bases lining up with TRBD1. The CDR3 has 15 amino acids. Trimming at V came to 4 bases and at J to 3 bases, leaving 5 bases not matched to a gene. Germline values: CDR1 KGHSH, CDR2 LQKENI. The CDR3 nucleotides read TGTGCCAGCTCACAAGGGACAGGGGGAAGCTACGAGCAGTACTTC. Translation gives CASSQGTGGSYEQYF.

Concerning this clone: The conserved closing phenylalanine or tryptophan is absent in this CDR3, likely reflecting a read error. The rearrangement links TRBV25-1 to TRBJ2-5; D remains ambiguous. This CDR3 comprises 11 residues. V dropped 3 bases and J dropped 4 bases, with 3 bases sitting between them. Per germline, CDR1 MGHDK and CDR2 SYGVNS. CDR3 protein: CASSEGETQYV. CDR3 sequence (DNA): TGTGCCAGCAGTGAGGGAGAGACCCAGTACGTC.